This is a list of T cell receptor beta chains from one sample in a study of shared clonotypes between healthy human individuals. The assay was immunoSEQ multiplex PCR, and TCRdb's table has in-frame clones only and misses some. This sample has roughly 2.5 million clones, with roughly 92% found just once. Sequencing was performed on naive CD4+ T cells sorted from blood. The receptors come from a man between 18 and 29 years old in good health. The CDR3 runs from the conserved cysteine through the conserved F or W. Clone size, where shown, is once, few, many, or a class for clones that have expanded.

abundance	v_gene	CDR3aa
-	TRBV2	CASSEMRGWRMNTEAFF
-	TRBV5-1	CASSLGPDRGSVTPLHF
-	TRBV5-3	CARSLDYEQYF
-	TRBV9	CASSFMGTEGNTIYF
-	TRBV5-1	CASTPEGFYEQYF
-	TRBV5-1	CASTGTGGSYEQYF
-	TRBV5-1	CASSYGQVGETQYF
-	TRBV6-1	CASHVGTQYF
-	TRBV11-3	CASSLTPDGSPLHF
-	TRBV11-3	CASSLDGSGSTDTQYF
-	TRBV10-3	CAISTGETQYF
-	TRBV6-1	CASSDAGGFRGYTF
once	TRBV6-6	CASSRDSYGYTF
-	TRBV6-5	CASSSPGTAGYEQYF
-	TRBV18	CASSPLLGGGETQYF
-	TRBV27	CASSSWGTGANVLTF
-	TRBV19	CASSKGLAGGGGYTF
-	TRBV18	CASSQGPSEAFF
-	TRBV7-2	CASSSYRGFQETQYF
-	TRBV18	CASSKPGGIGSDTQYF
once	TRBV29-1	CSVAGTENTEAFF
-	TRBV4-3	CASSQDVAGGEQYF
once	TRBV9	CASSVQNGASGNTIYF
-	TRBV11-2	CASSLGAPGTDTQYF
-	TRBV6-6	CASSYPSGADTQYF
-	TRBV12-1	CASSFDRGHTDTQYF
-	TRBV6-6	CASTLPGDSPLHF
-	TRBV28	CASQSAGLAGGSDPPDTQYF
-	TRBV19	CASSYVGSLSYNEQFF
once	TRBV12-5	CASGSRRGSVAGGPRDTQYF
-	TRBV10-3	CAISDPPRVSAF
-	TRBV10-2	CASSERTSGGGRDEQFF
once	TRBV11-2	CASSANLPGGLETQYF
-	TRBV7-9	CASSPYVISFF
-	TRBV18	CASSQRTRANTGELFF
-	TRBV25-1	CASSETVVIGRRGRGYTF
-	TRBV9	CASSVGASGGLSSYNEQFF
-	TRBV5-4	CASSPPLAGVTGELFF
-	TRBV27	CATALAGAIAETQYF
once	TRBV6-1	CAGRGSTDTQYF
-	TRBV7-9	CASSWTPPRNTEAFF
-	TRBV7-9	CASSFGTTDTGELFF
-	TRBV25-1	CASSELGGEKLFF
once	TRBV6-5	CASSYGTGANYGYTF
once	TRBV30	CACHLDSGNTIYF
-	TRBV7-2	CASSLVAGTNTGELFF
-	TRBV7-2	CASTTPGGSWSSYNEQFF
-	TRBV6-1	CASSESWETQYF